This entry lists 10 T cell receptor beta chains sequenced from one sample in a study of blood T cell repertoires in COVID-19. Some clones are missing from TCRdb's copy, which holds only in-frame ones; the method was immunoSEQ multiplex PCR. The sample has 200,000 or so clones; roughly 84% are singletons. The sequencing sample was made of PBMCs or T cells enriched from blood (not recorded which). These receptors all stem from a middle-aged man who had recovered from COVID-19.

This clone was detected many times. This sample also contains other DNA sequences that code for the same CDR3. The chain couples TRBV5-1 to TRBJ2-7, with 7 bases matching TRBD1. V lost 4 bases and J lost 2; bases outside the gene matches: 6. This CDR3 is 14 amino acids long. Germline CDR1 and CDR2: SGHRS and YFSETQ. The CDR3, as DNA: TGCGCCAGCAGCACTAGACAGGGAACCTACGAGCAGTACTTC. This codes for CASSTRQGTYEQYF.

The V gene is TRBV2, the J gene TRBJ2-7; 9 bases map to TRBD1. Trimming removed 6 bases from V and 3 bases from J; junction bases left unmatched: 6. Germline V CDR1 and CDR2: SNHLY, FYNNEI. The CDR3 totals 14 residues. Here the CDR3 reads CASRAGTGNYEQYF. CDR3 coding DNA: TGTGCCAGCAGGGCCGGGACAGGGAACTACGAGCAGTACTTC. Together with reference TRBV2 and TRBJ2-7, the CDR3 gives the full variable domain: EPEVTQTPSHQVTQMGQEVILRCVPISNHLYFYWYRQILGQKVEFLVSFYNNEISEKSEIFDDQFSVERPDGSNFTLKIRSTKLEDSAMYFCASRAGTGNYEQYFGPGTRLTVT.

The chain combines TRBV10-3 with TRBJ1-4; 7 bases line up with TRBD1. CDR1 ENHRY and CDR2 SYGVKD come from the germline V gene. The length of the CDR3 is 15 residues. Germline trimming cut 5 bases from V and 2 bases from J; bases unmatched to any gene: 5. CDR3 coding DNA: TGTGCCATCAGTATTTCAGGGGGGACTAATGAAAAACTGTTTTTT. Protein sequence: CAISISGGTNEKLFF.

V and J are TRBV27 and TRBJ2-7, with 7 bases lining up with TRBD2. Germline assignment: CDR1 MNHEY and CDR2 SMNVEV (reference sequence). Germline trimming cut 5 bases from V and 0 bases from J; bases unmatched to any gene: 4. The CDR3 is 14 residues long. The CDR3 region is CASSPGTNSYEQYF. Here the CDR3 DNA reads TGTGCCAGCAGTCCAGGGACTAACTCCTACGAGCAGTACTTC.

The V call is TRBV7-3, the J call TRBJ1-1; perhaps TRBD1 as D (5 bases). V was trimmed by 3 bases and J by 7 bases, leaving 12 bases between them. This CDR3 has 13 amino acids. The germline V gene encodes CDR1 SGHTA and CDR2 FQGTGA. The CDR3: CASSLQGYNEAFF. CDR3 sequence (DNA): TGTGCCAGCAGCTTGCAGGGTTATAATGAAGCTTTCTTT.

CDR3 protein: CASSLESRSEFVRGRSYEQYF. The CDR3 DNA follows: TGCGCCAGCAGCTTGGAGTCTAGGTCCGAGTTCGTCAGGGGGCGTAGCTACGAGCAGTACTTC. The rearrangement uses TRBV5-1 and TRBJ2-7; TRBD1 agrees at 8 bases. J was trimmed by 3 bases and V by 0 bases; bases with no gene match: 23. Germline V lookup: CDR1 SGHRS, CDR2 YFSETQ. The CDR3 spans 21 residues.

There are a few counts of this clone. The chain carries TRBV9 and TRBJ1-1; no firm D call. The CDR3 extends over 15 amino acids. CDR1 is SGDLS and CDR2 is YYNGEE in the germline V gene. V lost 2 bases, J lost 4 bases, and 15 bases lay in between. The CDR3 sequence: CASSVDGLSLTEAFF. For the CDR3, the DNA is TGTGCCAGCAGCGTTGATGGACTCTCCCTCACTGAAGCTTTCTTT.

CDR3 bases: TGTGCCAGCAGCCAAGATCCCGGACAGGGCTATGGCTACACCTTC. As protein: CASSQDPGQGYGYTF. The chain links TRBV4-2 to TRBJ1-2; 8 bases are shared with TRBD1. Germline-derived CDR1 and CDR2 are LGHNA and YNFKEQ. The CDR3 spans 15 residues. V dropped 0 bases and J dropped 4; count of bases not matched to a gene: 4.

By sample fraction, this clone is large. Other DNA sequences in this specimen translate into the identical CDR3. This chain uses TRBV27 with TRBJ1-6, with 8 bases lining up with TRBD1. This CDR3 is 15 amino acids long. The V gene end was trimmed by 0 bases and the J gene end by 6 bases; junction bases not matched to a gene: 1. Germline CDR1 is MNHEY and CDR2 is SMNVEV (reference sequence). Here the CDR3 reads CASSLSGTGNSPLHF. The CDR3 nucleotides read TGTGCCAGCAGTTTATCTGGGACAGGTAATTCACCCCTCCACTTT.

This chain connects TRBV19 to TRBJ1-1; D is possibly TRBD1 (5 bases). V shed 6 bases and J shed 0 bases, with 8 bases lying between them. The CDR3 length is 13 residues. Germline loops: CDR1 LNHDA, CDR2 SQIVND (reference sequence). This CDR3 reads CASRRQLNTEAFF. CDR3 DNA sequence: TGTGCCAGTAGAAGACAGTTGAACACTGAAGCTTTCTTT.